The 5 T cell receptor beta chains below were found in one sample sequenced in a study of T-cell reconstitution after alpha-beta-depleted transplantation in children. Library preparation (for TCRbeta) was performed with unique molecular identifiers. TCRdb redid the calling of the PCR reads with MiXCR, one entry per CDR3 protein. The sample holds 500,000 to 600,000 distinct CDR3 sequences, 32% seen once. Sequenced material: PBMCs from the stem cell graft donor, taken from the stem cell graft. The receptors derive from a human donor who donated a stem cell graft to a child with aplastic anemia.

CDR3 sequence reads: CASSTRDRGSGYTF. CDR3 bases: TGTGCCAGCAGTACCCGGGACAGGGGATCTGGCTACACCTTC. This chain uses TRBV12-3 or TRBV12-4 with TRBJ1-2; 10 bases align to TRBD1. The CDR3 consists of 14 residues. J gave up 7 bases and V 5 bases, and 7 bases lay outside the gene matches.

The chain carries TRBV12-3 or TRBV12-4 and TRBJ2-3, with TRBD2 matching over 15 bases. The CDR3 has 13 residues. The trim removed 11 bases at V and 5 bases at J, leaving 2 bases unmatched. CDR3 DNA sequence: TGTGCCGGGGGACTAGCGGGAGGAGATACGCAGTATTTT. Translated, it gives CAGGLAGGDTQYF.

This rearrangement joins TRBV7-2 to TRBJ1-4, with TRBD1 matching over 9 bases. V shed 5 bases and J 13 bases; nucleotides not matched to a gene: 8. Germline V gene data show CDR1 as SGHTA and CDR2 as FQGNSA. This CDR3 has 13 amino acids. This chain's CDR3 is CASSLPGTGRLFF. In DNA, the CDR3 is TGTGCCAGCAGCCTCCCTGGGACAGGGCGACTGTTTTTT.

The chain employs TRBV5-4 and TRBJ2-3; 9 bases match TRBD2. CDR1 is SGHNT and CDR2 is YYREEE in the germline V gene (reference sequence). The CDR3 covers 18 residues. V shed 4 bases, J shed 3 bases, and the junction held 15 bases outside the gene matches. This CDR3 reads CASSEEVGLAGSTDTQYF. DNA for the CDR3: TGTGCCAGCAGCGAGGAAGTGGGTCTAGCGGGATCGACAGATACGCAGTATTTT.

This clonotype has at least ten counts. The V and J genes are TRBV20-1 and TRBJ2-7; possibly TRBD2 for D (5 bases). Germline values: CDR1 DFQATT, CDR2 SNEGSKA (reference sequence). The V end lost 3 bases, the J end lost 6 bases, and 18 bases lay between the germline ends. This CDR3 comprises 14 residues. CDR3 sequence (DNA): TGCAGTGCTAGGGGAGTGGCGGATAGTGGCGAGCAGTACTTC. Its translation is CSARGVADSGEQYF.